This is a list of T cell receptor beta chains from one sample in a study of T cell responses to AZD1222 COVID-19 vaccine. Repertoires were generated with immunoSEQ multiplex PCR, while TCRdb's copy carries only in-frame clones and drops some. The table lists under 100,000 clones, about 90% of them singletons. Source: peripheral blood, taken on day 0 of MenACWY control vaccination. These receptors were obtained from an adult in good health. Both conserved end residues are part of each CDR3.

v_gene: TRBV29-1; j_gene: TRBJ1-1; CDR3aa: CSVEDPGEAFF
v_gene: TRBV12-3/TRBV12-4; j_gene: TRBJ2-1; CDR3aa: CASRAPSSGEQFF
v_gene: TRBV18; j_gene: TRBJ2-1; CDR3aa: CASSKVSSGANEQFF
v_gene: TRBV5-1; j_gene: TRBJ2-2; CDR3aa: CASSERLAGGPGGELFF
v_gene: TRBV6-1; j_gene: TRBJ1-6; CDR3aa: CASSERGPHNSPLHF
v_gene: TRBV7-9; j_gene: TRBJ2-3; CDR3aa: CASSPTPSVGLTDTQYF
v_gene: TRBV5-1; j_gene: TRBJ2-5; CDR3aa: CASSLGLAGQTQYF
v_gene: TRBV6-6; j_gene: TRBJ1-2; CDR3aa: CASSRQGHYGYTF
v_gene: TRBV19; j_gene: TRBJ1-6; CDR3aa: CASSTGANNSPLHF
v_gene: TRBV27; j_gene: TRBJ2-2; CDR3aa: CASRDTGTGNAGELFF
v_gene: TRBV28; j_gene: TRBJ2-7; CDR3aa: CASSPSGQGSNEQYF
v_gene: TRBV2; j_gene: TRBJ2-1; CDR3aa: CASRKKGLAGGLTYNEQFF
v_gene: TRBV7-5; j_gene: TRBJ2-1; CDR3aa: CARSFSPGGSGRAENEQFF
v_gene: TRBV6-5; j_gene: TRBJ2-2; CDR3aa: CASSPQGRVGELFF
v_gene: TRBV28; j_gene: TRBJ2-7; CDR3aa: CASTPGGTGDYEQYF
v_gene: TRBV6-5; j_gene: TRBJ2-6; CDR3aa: CASLSTGANVLTF
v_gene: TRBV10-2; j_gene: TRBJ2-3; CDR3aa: CASSEFTDTQYF
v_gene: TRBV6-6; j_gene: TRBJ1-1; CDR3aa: CASHSVSGGQEAFF
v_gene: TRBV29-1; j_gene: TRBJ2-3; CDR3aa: CSVAVGTDTQYF
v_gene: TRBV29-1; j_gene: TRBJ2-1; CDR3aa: CSVGPGLTNEQFF
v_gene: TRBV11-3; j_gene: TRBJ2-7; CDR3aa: CASSSTGDPNEQYF
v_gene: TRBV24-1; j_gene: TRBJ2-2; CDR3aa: CATSGVIEGELFF
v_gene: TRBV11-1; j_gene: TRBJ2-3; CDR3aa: CASSLAQAADTQYF
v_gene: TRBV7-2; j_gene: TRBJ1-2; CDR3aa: CASSSHNYGYTF
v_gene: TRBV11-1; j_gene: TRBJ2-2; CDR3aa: CASSPRFGGGIGELFF
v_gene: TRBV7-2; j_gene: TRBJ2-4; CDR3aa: CASSISRRAKNIQYF
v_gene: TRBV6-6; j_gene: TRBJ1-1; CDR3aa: CASRRTGALNTEAFF
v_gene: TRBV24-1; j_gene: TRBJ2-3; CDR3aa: CATSDPSGELSTDTQYF
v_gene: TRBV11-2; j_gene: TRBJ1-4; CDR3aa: CASSLFGNEKLFF
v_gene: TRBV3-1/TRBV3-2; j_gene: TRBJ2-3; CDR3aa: CASSRTKSGTDTQYF
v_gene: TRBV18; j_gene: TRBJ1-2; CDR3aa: CASSPRDGDGYTF
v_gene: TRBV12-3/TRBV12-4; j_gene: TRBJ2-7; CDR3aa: CASSADLPEQYF
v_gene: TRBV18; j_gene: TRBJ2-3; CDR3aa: CASSPQSSGANTDTQYF
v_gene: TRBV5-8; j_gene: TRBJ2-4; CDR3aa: CASSAGQPGDIQYF
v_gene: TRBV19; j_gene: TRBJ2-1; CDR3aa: CASSTSGGGNEQFF
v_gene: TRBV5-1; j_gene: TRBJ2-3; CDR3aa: CASKAASGPQNTQYF
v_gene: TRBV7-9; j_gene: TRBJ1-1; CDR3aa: CASSLVGSEAFF
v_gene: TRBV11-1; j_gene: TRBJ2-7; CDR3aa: CASSADSSYEQYF
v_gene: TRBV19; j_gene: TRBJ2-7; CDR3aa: CASSMSGTGAHEQYF
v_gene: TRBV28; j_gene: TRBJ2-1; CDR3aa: CASSETPDWSGEQFF
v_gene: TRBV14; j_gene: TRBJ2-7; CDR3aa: CASSPWTGEGLWEQYF
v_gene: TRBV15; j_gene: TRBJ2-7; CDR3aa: CATSPGGPSYEQYF
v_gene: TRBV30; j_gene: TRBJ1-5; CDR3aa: CAWSMGSNQPQHF
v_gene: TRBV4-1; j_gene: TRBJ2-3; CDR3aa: CASSQDMGRNTQYF
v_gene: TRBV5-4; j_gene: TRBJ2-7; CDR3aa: CASSPGLAGESYEQYF
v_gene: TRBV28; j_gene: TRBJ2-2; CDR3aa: CASRDVNTGELFF
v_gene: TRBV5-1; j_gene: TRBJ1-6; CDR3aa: CASSFDAVYNSPLHF
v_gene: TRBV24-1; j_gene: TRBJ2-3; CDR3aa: CATSDSGLAGAITDTQYF
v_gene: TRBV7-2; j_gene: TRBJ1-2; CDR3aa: CASSRSGTFNYGYTF
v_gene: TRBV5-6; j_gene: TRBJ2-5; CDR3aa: CASSLVASQSLETQYF
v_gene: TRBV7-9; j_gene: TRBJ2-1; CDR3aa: CASSSQGQGLNEQFF
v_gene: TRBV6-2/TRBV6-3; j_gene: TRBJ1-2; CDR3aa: CASSYRTVGGYTF
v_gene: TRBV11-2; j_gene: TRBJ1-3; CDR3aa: CASSSNTGDSGNTIYF
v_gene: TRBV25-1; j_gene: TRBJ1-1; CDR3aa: CASSGAGTGANTEAFF
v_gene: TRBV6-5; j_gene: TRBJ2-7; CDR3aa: CASRPPGAYEQYF
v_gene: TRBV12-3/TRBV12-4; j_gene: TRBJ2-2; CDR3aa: CASSLNTGELFF
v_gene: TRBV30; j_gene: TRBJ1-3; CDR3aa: CAWRKDGTAGSRNTIYF